This T cell receptor (beta chain) was documented in a study of beta chain features in type 1 diabetes. About the research overall: Cell yields, gender and age were comparable in patients and healthy donors. Sorted cell examination encompassed roughly 110,000,000 cells across all samples.

One heparinised draw, averaging about 116 mL, was taken per donor. The investigators reverse transcribed all of the isolated RNA, so they sequenced expressed TCRB transcripts. TCRdb's copy holds only in-frame clones and misses some; the assay was immunoSEQ multiplex PCR. This table holds 250,000 to 300,000 clones, approximately 15% found once. Regarding the study as a whole: The study found fewer insertions and more deletions at VDJ junctions in type 1 diabetes patients. Shortening that was moderate but significant affected the TCRB CDR3s of Type 1 diabetes patients in all four CD4+ subsets.

About this clone itself: What it binds is unknown. Other DNA sequences in this specimen translate into the identical CDR3.

The material sequenced was naive CD4+ T cells from blood. The sequence was collected from a man aged 25 to 40 with type 1 diabetes.

DNA of the CDR3: TGTGCCTGGAGTGGAGGCGGGAATCAGCCCCAGCATTTT. Translation gives CAWSGGGNQPQHF. The chain uses TRBV30 and TRBJ1-5; no reliable D call. Germline assignment: CDR1 GTSNPN and CDR2 SVGIG (reference sequence). The V end lost 1 base, the J end lost 4 bases, and 8 bases lay between the germline ends. This CDR3 has 13 amino acids. Full variable domain (outside the CDR3, taken from reference TRBV30 and TRBJ1-5): SQTIHQWPATLVQPVGSPLSLECTVEGTSNPNLYWYRQAAGRGLQLLFYSVGIGQISSEVPQNLSASRPQDRQFILSSKKLLLSDSGFYLCAWSGGGNQPQHFGDGTRLSIL.